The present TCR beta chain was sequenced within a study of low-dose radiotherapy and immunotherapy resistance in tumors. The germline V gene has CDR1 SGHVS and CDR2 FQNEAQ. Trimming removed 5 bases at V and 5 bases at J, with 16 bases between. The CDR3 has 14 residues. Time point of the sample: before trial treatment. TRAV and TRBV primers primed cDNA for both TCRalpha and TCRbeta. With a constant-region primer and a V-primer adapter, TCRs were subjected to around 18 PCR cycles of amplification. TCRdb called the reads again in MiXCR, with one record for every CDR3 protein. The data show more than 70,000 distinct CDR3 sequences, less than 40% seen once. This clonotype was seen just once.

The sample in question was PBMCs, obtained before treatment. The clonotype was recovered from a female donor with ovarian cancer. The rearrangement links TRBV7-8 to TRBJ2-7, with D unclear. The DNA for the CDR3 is TGTGCCAGCAGCCGGACGGCCGGTGGGCACGAGCAGTACTTC. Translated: CASSRTAGGHEQYF.